The sequence of this T cell receptor beta chain was determined in a study of cytomegalovirus exposure and HLA in healthy donors. Study at large: Findings of an earlier analysis included 117 million unique TCR beta sequences from some 180 million T cells.

Germline CDR1 SGHRS, CDR2 YFSETQ. V was trimmed by 7 bases and J by 3 bases, leaving 17 bases between them. This CDR3 contains 14 residues. Amplification used 60 Vbeta primers and 13 Jbeta primers. Using immunoSEQ multiplex PCR, the repertoire was profiled, and TCRdb retains in-frame clones only, with some absent. The table includes about 160,000 clones, around 76% detected once. Sequences were obtained from PBMCs. This TCR was recovered from a man between 40 and 49 years old in good health and CMV-seropositive. The chain employs TRBV5-1 and TRBJ2-7; the D gene is possibly TRBD1 (6 bases). This CDR3 reads CASGPGTQGYEQYF. The CDR3 nucleotides are TGCGCCAGCGGGCCTGGGACACAGGGCTACGAGCAGTACTTC. Drawing the rest from reference TRBV5-1 and TRBJ2-7, the complete variable domain is KAGVTQTPRYLIKTRGQQVTLSCSPISGHRSVSWYQQTPGQGLQFLFEYFSETQRNKGNFPGRFSGRQFSNSRSEMNVSTLELGDSALYLCASGPGTQGYEQYFGPGTRLTVT.